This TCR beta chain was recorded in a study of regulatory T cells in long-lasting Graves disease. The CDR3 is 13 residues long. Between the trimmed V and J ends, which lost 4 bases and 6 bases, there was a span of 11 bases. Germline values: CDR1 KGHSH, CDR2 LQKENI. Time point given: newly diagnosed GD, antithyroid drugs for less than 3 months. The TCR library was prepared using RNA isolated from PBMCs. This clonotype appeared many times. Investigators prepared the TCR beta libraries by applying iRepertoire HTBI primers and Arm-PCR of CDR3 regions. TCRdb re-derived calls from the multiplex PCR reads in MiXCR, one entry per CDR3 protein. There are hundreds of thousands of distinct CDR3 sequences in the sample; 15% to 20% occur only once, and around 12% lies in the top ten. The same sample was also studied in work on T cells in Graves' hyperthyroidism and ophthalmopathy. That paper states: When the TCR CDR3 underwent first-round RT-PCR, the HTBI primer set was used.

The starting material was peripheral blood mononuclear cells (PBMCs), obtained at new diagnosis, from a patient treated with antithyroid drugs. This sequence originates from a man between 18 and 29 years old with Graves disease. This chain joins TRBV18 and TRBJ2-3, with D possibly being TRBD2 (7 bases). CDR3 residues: CASSRGGLDTQYF. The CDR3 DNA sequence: TGTGCCAGCTCACGGGGGGGCTTGGATACGCAGTATTTT.